The 22 T cell receptor beta chains in this list originate from one sample, sequenced in a study of read filtering for tumor transcriptome and immune sequencing. This library used about 360 ng RNA and molecular barcoded adaptors spanning alpha/delta and beta/gamma chains. One entry per CDR3 protein results from TCRdb running MiXCR on the reads. The data contain 75,000 to 90,000 distinct CDR3 sequences, around an eighth of them seen just once; the ten biggest clones take up about 16%. Source material: a population of CD138-negative cells sorted from bone marrow. The receptors originated from a donor at least 40 years old with multiple myeloma.

The V call is TRBV28, the J call TRBJ2-1; D unresolved. CDR1 and CDR2 from the germline V gene are MDHEN and SYDVKM. The CDR3 totals 13 residues. V dropped 5 bases and J dropped 8 bases, with 13 bases sitting between them. In DNA form, the CDR3 reads TGTGCCAGCAGTGAACGATGGGGTCATGAGCAGTTCTTC. It codes for CASSERWGHEQFF.

Note on this clonotype: Being one base from a much bigger clone, this may be a read error. This chain uses TRBV20-1 with TRBJ2-7; either TRBD1 or TRBD2 may fit D (5 bases each). This CDR3 contains 12 residues. The V and J ends lost 1 base and 8 bases respectively, with 12 bases between them. Germline V CDR1 and CDR2: DFQATT, SNEGSKA (reference sequence). CDR3 protein: CSARGGRNKQYF. CDR3 bases: TGCAGTGCTAGAGGGGGACGGAACAAGCAGTACTTC.

This clonotype was seen ten or more times. The CDR3 loop reads CASSLDLSTDTQYF. CDR3 DNA sequence: TGTGCCAGCAGCTTAGATCTTAGCACAGATACGCAGTATTTT. J is TRBJ2-3 and V is TRBV7-9, with D unresolved. The germline gives CDR1 SEHNR, CDR2 FQNEAQ (reference sequence). Trimming stripped 1 base from V and 0 bases from J, with 5 bases between. The CDR3 length is 14 residues.

There are many counts of this clonotype. The J gene is TRBJ1-2, the V gene TRBV4-1; no clear D. V lost 0 bases to trimming and J lost 8 bases, with 16 bases between them. Germline V CDR1 and CDR2: MGHRA, YSYEKL. The CDR3 contains 15 residues. The CDR3 sequence: CASSQDGGWVYGYTF. The CDR3 DNA sequence: TGCGCCAGCAGCCAAGATGGAGGCTGGGTGTACGGCTACACCTTC.

A note on this clonotype: Since a much larger clone is just one base distant, this may be a read error. The chain's CDR3 is CASSLGTGFTETQYF. The CDR3 DNA is TGTGCCAGCAGTTTAGGGACAGGCTTCACAGAGACGCAGTATTTT. V gene TRBV10-3 combines with J gene TRBJ2-3; 8 bases line up with TRBD1. The germline CDR1 and CDR2 sequences are ENHRY and SYGVKD. CDR3 length: 15 residues.

As for this clonotype: This sequence may be a read error, since a much larger clone differs from it by one base. V and J are TRBV28 and TRBJ2-3; TRBD2 aligns across 13 bases. CDR3 length: 15 amino acids. Per the germline V gene, CDR1 is MDHEN and CDR2 is SYDVKM. The CDR3 region is CASTLGTSGTDTQCF. In nucleotides, the CDR3 is TGTGCCAGCACCCTTGGGACTAGCGGGACAGATACGCAGTGTTTT. Using reference TRBV28 and TRBJ2-3 for the parts outside the CDR3, the full variable domain is DVKVTQSSRYLVKRTGEKVFLECVQDMDHENMFWYRQDPGLGLRLIYFSYDVKMKEKGDIPEGYSVSREKKERFSLILESASTNQTSMYLCASTLGTSGTDTQCFGPGTRLTVL.

This clonotype came up a few times. V gene TRBV28 combines with J gene TRBJ2-2; a weak D match, TRBD2 (6 bases). This CDR3 region has 16 residues. CDR1 MDHEN and CDR2 SYDVKM come from the germline V gene. With 8 bases removed from V and 4 bases from J, the gap between germline ends came to 20 bases. The CDR3 spells CASGSPWGSGTGELFF. As DNA, the CDR3 is TGTGCCAGCGGATCGCCTTGGGGTAGCGGCACCGGGGAGCTGTTTTTT.

This clonotype occurred many times. The V call is TRBV7-7, the J call TRBJ2-2, with D possibly TRBD2 on 6 matching bases. This CDR3 region has 14 residues. CDR1 SSHAT and CDR2 FNYEAQ come from the germline V gene (reference sequence). Written as DNA, the CDR3 is TGTGCTAGCGGCCAGTCCGGGGTGGTCGGGGAGCTGTTTTTT. As protein: CASGQSGVVGELFF.

This clonotype has ten or more counts. The genes are TRBV18 and TRBJ2-1; D may match TRBD1 or TRBD2 (6 bases each). This CDR3 spans 16 amino acids. Trimming cost V 3 bases and J 7 bases, with 19 bases left between them. The germline V gene encodes CDR1 KGHSH and CDR2 LQKENI. The CDR3 sequence: CASSPGAGMATNEQFF. In DNA, the CDR3 is TGTGCCAGCTCACCGGGGGCGGGGATGGCTACGAATGAGCAGTTCTTC.

The genes are TRBV30 and TRBJ1-2; D is unclear. V was trimmed by 0 bases and J by 6 bases, leaving 8 bases between them. This CDR3 region has 12 residues. Germline CDR1 GTSNPN, CDR2 SVGIG (reference sequence). The CDR3 sequence is CAWSVSVHGYTF. In DNA form, the CDR3 reads TGTGCCTGGAGTGTATCGGTCCATGGCTACACCTTC.

This clonotype was counted ten times or more. The chain recombines TRBV7-9 with TRBJ1-1; weak D call: TRBD1 (5 bases). V lost 4 bases, J lost 5 bases, and 11 bases lay in between. This CDR3 has 13 residues. The V gene's germline CDR1 is SEHNR and CDR2 FQNEAQ (reference sequence). The CDR3 spells CASSSGGRTEAFF. CDR3 DNA sequence: TGTGCCAGCAGCTCCGGGGGTAGGACTGAAGCTTTCTTT.

Worth noting for this clonotype: Being one base from a much bigger clone, this may be a read error. The genes are TRBV28 and TRBJ2-6; D ambiguous. From germline, CDR1 is MDHEN and CDR2 SYDVKM. This CDR3 region has 14 residues. This CDR3 reads CVSSSVTGANVLTF. The DNA for the CDR3 is TGTGTCAGCAGTAGTGTAACTGGGGCCAACGTCCTGACTTTC.

The sample holds many counts of this clonotype. V usage is TRBV20-1 and J usage is TRBJ2-5; TRBD2 agrees at 12 bases. The CDR3 sequence is 14 residues long. Germline-derived CDR1 and CDR2 are DFQATT and SNEGSKA (reference sequence). Trimming cost V 6 bases and J 4 bases; bases outside gene matches: 6. As DNA, the CDR3 is TGCAGTGCCGTCAGACTAGCGGGAGTAGAGACCCAGTACTTC. Encoded protein: CSAVRLAGVETQYF.

This clonotype came up many times. CDR3 DNA sequence: TGCGCCAGCAGCTTGGACCAAGAGACCCAGTACTTC. It encodes CASSLDQETQYF. The chain combines TRBV5-1 with TRBJ2-5; D remains unclear. The germline gives CDR1 SGHRS, CDR2 YFSETQ. Trimming shortened V by 0 bases and J by 0 bases, and 0 bases separated the two germline ends. The CDR3 is 12 residues long.

Comments on this clonotype: A much larger clone differs by one base, so this may be a read error. The V call is TRBV29-1, the J call TRBJ2-7; 8 positions match TRBD1. The germline CDR1 and CDR2 sequences are SQVTM and ANQGSEA. The CDR3 covers 12 residues. The CDR3 spells CSVQGARYGQYF. CDR3 bases: TGCAGCGTCCAGGGGGCGCGCTACGGGCAGTACTTC.

This clonotype was found a few times. The J gene is TRBJ2-5, the V gene TRBV2; D possibly corresponds to TRBD1 (5 bases). From germline, CDR1 is SNHLY and CDR2 FYNNEI. The CDR3 covers 16 residues. V lost 4 bases and J 4 bases, leaving 19 bases between the germline ends. CDR3 sequence: CASSGERAGWTETQYF. In nucleotides, the CDR3 is TGTGCCAGCAGTGGGGAACGTGCAGGGTGGACAGAGACCCAGTACTTC.

The V call is TRBV7-2, the J call TRBJ2-3; D perhaps matches TRBD2 (6 bases). The CDR3 totals 13 residues. Germline V gives CDR1 SGHTA, CDR2 FQGNSA. Trimming took 5 bases from V and 15 from J, leaving 21 bases between them. As DNA, the CDR3 is TGTGCCAGCAGCACCTATGTTGACGGGAGCGGATATTTT. This translates into CASSTYVDGSGYF.

In this sample, this clonotype turned up many times. This chain uses TRBV6-1 with TRBJ2-5, with 8 positions matching TRBD1. In germline, CDR1 is MNHNS, CDR2 SASEGT. The length of the CDR3 is 14 residues. The J segment lost 5 bases and the V segment lost 8 bases, leaving 10 bases of the junction unmatched. In DNA form, the CDR3 reads TGTGCCAGCTGGGACAGGCCATTCGAGGAGACCCAGTACTTC. Protein: CASWDRPFEETQYF.

Remarks on this clonotype: Since a much larger clone is just one base distant, this may be a read error. The V and J genes are TRBV7-6 and TRBJ2-1; D remains unclear. Germline values: CDR1 SGHVS, CDR2 FNYEAQ. The CDR3 spans 12 residues. CDR3 sequence reads: CASSDMITEQSF. The CDR3 nucleotides are TGTGCCAGCAGCGATATGATAACTGAGCAGTCCTTC. The complete variable domain, with remaining parts taken from reference TRBV7-6 and TRBJ2-1, reads GAGVSQSPRYKVTKRGQDVALRCDPISGHVSLYWYRQALGQGPEFLTYFNYEAQQDKSGLPNDRFSAERPEGSISTLTIQRTEQRDSAMYRCASSDMITEQSFGPGTRLTVL.

This clonotype has ten or more counts. Here the CDR3 DNA reads TGTGCCAGCTCACTGCCCGGGACAGCCAAAAACATTCAGTACTTC. Protein: CASSLPGTAKNIQYF. This chain links TRBV18 with TRBJ2-4; D may correspond to TRBD1 or TRBD2 (5 bases each). Germline CDR1 is KGHSH and CDR2 is LQKENI. This CDR3 contains 15 residues. V lost 4 bases and J 0 bases, leaving 10 bases between the germline ends.

This clonotype has just a few counts. A much larger clone lies a single base off, so this may be a read error. This rearrangement joins TRBV2 to TRBJ2-2, with D possibly TRBD1 on 5 matching bases. The germline gives CDR1 SNHLY, CDR2 FYNNEI. The length of the CDR3 is 15 residues. The CDR3, as DNA: TGTGCCGGCAGTCTCGCCAGGGCTAACACCGGGGAGCTGTTTTTT. It is translated as CAGSLARANTGELFF.

This clonotype showed up many times. The rearrangement joins TRBV6-2 or TRBV6-3 to TRBJ1-5, with D possibly TRBD1 on 6 matching bases. The CDR3 is made up of 14 amino acids. In germline, CDR1 is MNHEY, CDR2 SVGEGT. With 4 bases removed from V and 4 bases from J, the gap between germline ends came to 11 bases. DNA for the CDR3: TGTGCCAGCAGTTCACACAGGGTGAATCAGCCCCAGCATTTT. Translated: CASSSHRVNQPQHF.